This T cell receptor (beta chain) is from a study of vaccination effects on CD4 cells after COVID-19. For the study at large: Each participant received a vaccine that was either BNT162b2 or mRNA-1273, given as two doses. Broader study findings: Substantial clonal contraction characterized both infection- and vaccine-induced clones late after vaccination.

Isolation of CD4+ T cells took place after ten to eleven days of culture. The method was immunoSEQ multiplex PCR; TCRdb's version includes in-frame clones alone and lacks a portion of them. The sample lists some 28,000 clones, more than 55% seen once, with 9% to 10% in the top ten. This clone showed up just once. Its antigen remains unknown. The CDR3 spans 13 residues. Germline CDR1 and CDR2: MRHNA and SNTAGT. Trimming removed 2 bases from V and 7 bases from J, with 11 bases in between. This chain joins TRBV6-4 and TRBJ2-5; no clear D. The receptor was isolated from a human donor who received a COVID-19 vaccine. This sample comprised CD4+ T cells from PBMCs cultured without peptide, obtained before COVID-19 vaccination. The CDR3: CASSDDPWGTQYF. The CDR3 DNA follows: TGTGCCAGCAGTGACGACCCCTGGGGGACCCAGTACTTC.